Sequencing of this T cell receptor beta chain was carried out in a study of cytomegalovirus exposure and HLA in healthy donors (dated by TCRdb to 2016 to 2017). Regarding the complete study: An earlier analysis of approximately 640 of the donors reported approximately 300 Gb of sequence data and 120 million or so unique TCR beta sequences from about 179 million T cells. Roughly 310 gigabases of sequencing data and approximately 93 million unique TCR sequences were included in an early release covering 500 to 750 HLA-typed donors. Among the approximately 400 genotyped donors, about 85% belonged to the genetic ancestry cluster associated with self-reported Caucasian donors. The study was designed to test whether signatures of past pathogen exposure could be identified by cataloging public T cell receptors. The study profiled the T cell repertoires of some 610 subjects by immunosequencing and related them to cytomegalovirus serostatus. In addition to the first cohort of several hundred subjects, a separate validation cohort of about 120 different subjects was used. To predict cytomegalovirus infection status, the study brought together high-throughput TCR immunosequencing, statistical association of individual TCRs with disease status, and machine learning. In a later analysis, previously published TCR beta repertoires from 500 to 750 donors were re-analyzed and high-resolution HLA genotyping was added so that TCR occurrence patterns could be studied. Rather than using new phenotypic data, the later analysis identified candidate immune exposures from TCR beta sequences and from how often those sequences occurred across donors. In an earlier analysis of 500 to 650 of the donors, high-throughput TCR beta sequencing was used to judge whether each TCR beta V gene segment behaved as functional or pseudogenic. Alongside the repertoire data, information on donor age, sex, ethnicity and CMV serostatus was compiled. Genome-wide SNP genotypes for about 65% of the 666 donors were used in a later genetic analysis, which treated that subset as a discovery cohort. Every discovery cohort repertoire had been produced on one sequencing platform. Both class I and class II loci were covered by HLA typing, at four-digit resolution. Typing coverage differed by locus: A, B, C, DRB1 and DQB1 were typed in roughly 629-630 donors, DQA1 in 500 to 550, DPA1 in some 600, and DPB1 in approximately 450. Roughly 5 DR-DQ haplotypes were handled as single units for association and clustering, since linkage in the cohort was strong. On average, approximately 250,000 unique TCR beta nucleotide sequences were sequenced per donor among a few hundred genotyped donors of the cohort, with roughly 18% of those sequences being non-productive. General conclusions and limits of the study: Because some donors lacked HLA typing at each locus, the association tests relied only on the typed subset. A later analysis found that TCR association rates varied across HLA loci, with DRB1 alleles showing the most associated TCRs and HLA-C alleles the fewest. Linkage disequilibrium might explain the correlated functional status among segregating V segments, but an unknown experimental factor could not be excluded. In the study, some 180 TCR beta chains were listed as associated with cytomegalovirus. Immune exposure information for the cohort was limited to CMV serostatus. In a later analysis, several top co-occurrence clusters were reported to appear linked to parvovirus B19, influenza, CMV and Epstein-Barr virus. In a later analysis, HLA-associated TCR beta chains were found to be more clonally expanded and to have lower generation probabilities than equally common non-associated chains. This cohort had only TCR beta chains sequenced, and the lack of alpha or paired-chain data limited which features could be detected. In an earlier analysis of some 640 of the donors, most TCR beta V segments were observed in productive rearrangements about 90% or about 30% of the time, broadly matching IMGT annotations. Sequencing depth was assumed to be roughly uniform across donors in the presence/absence analyses, though that assumption may not hold. According to a later genetic analysis, donors in an Asian-associated ancestry cluster had fewer N-insertions in productive TCRs than the approximately 650-donor mean. The earlier analysis of some 560 of the donors excluded around 17 rarely observed V segments, including chromosome 9 orphons, because counts were too low. When HLA alleles, especially DR and DQ, strongly co-occurred, TCR associations were difficult to assign to individual alleles. A later analysis found that most CMV-associated TCR beta chains appeared HLA-restricted, with HLA associations seemingly driven largely by CMV exposure. In both the original and validation cohorts, the classifier was reported to diagnose cytomegalovirus status with high specificity and sensitivity. A group of highly shared sequence variants was considered likely to be a technical artifact of the sequencing pipeline. A few of the identified cytomegalovirus-associated TCR beta chains were confirmed in vitro to be specific for cytomegalovirus antigens. A further reported finding was that TCR beta sequences accurately predicted the HLA-A and HLA-B alleles for most subjects in the first cohort. In a later genetic analysis, a missense DCLRE1C variant was associated with V-gene and J-gene trimming of TCR beta chains, and the association was replicated in an independent cohort. The authors suggested that the approach could potentially be generalized to other disease states and immunological phenotypes. Some IMGT-functional V segments, including TRBV6-2 and TRBV6-3, could not be distinguished by the 87-base-pair reads and were therefore excluded. Most TCR sequences were seen in very few donors, while some public TCRs were found in many individuals. Specific HLA alleles were associated with 15,000 to 20,000 TCR beta sequences at a false discovery rate of 0.05 in a later analysis.

The cohort was made up of approximately 700 healthy bone marrow donors. All cohort members were sampled while nominally healthy, although unrecorded immune exposures were likely present. The donor was CMV seronegative and was included in the group of about 350 seronegative cohort members. A peripheral blood sample was provided by each donor, and peripheral blood mononuclear cells were used for TCR beta sequencing. Genomic DNA was extracted from the blood cell samples with the Qiagen DNeasy Blood Extraction Kit. The CDR3 runs 18 residues from the cysteine to the phenylalanine. Just CDR3 DNA is preserved here, 54 bases in frame from base 1. V was cut back by 0 bases and J by 3 bases, leaving a gap of 21 bases between them. The germline V gene (reference sequence) yields SGHNT for CDR1 and YYREEE for CDR2. Library generation was performed with the immunoSEQ multiplex PCR assay. A mixture of 60 forward primers for TCR Vbeta segments and 13 reverse primers for TCR Jbeta segments was used in the multiplex PCR. A multiplex PCR assay on genomic DNA amplified the CDR3 region of rearranged TCR beta genes. On the Illumina HiSeq System, the amplified TCR beta libraries were sequenced as 87-base-pair reads. The original pipeline was this. In a later analysis, tens of millions of unique TCR beta chains were counted across the 650 to 700 repertoires, and roughly 11 million of these chains were shared by at least two donors. A nearest-neighbor algorithm error-corrected the raw reads and collapsed the reads into unique sequences, merging closely related sequences to remove PCR and sequencing errors. To assign V, D and J gene segments, CDR3 sequences were aligned to IMGT reference sequences. For a sequence to be retained, a match of at least six nucleotides was required to both a V gene segment and a J gene segment. A rearrangement counted as productive if the CDR3 had no stop codons and remained in frame with V and J, and every other rearrangement counted as non-productive. Following IMGT convention, CDR3 was defined as the stretch from the second conserved V-encoded cysteine to the conserved J-encoded phenylalanine. Sequences without an unambiguous match to a single V gene segment were excluded from the earlier analysis of 587 of the donors. An earlier analysis of some 500 of the donors classified V segments as functional when productive rearrangements were above 56.7% and as segregating when the standard deviation between donors was above 5%. To diagnose cytomegalovirus status from the catalog of TCR beta chain sequences, a statistical classification framework was built. A later analysis assigned V and J genes by comparing TCR nucleotide sequences with IMGT/GENE-DB human TR gene sequences. A later analysis assigned CDR3 sequences and most-parsimonious VDJ recombination scenarios with the TCRdist pipeline. In a later analysis, every TCR beta chain was defined by the combination of its CDR3 amino acid sequence and its V-gene family, and reads without a unique V-gene family were dropped. In a later analysis, 550 to 650 highly shared, low-generation-probability nucleotide sequences were removed to address suspected cross-contamination and a sequencing artifact. In a later analysis, a clonal expansion index for each public chain was calculated from normalized within-repertoire ranks of inferred template counts. In a later analysis, generation probabilities were computed using a VDJ recombination model fitted to out-of-frame rearrangements, and the results were checked against IGoR. A later analysis scored TCR-TCR, TCR-HLA and TCR-CMV co-occurrence with hypergeometric tests, applying a repertoire-size bias correction to TCR pairs. To estimate false discovery rates, a later analysis permuted the HLA or CMV assignments 20 times. In a later analysis, co-occurring TCRs were grouped with DBSCAN, and TCRdist sequence similarity was added when clustering was performed within HLA-allele-positive subsets. Repertoires with fewer than 30,000 or more than 120,000 public chains were left out of co-occurrence clustering, as were roughly five repertoires with anomalous nucleotide sharing. What TCRdb holds here is the immuneACCESS table cut down to in-frame rearrangements. Part of the clones is not present; checked against another copy, under half of the missing clones reflect an unresolved V gene, and the others are unexplained. The V and J calls and the clone size are those of that table, but D and trimming were determined from the DNA. This sample comprises some 150,000 clones, 55% to 85% of them detected only once. The ten top clones hold 2% to 2.5% of the sample.

As concerns this clone: Its antigen has not been determined. Within one base of it there is no much larger clone, and no base qualities were kept.

The sequence was obtained from a man aged 35 to 55 in good health and CMV-seronegative. The V and J segments used are TRBV5-4 and TRBJ1-2; no confident D gene assignment can be made. Source material: PBMCs. The DNA sequence follows: TGTGCCAGCAGCTTGGGGGTTCGGACTCCCCAGCCCTACTATGGCTACACCTTC. This gives the protein CASSLGVRTPQPYYGYTF.